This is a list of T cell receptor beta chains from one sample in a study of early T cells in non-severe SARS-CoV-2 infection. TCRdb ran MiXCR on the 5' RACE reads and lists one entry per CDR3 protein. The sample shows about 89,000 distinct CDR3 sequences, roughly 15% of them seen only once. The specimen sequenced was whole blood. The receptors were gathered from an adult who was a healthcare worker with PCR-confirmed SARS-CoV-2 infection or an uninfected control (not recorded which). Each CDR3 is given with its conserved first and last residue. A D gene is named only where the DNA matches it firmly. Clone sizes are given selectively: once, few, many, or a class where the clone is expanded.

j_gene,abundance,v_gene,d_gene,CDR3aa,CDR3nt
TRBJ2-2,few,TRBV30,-,CAWSLLSSGELFF,TGTGCCTGGAGTCTATTGTCGTCCGGGGAGCTGTTTTTT
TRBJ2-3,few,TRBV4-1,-,CASSRFRLYTDTQYF,TGCGCCAGCAGCCGATTTCGGCTTTACACAGATACGCAGTATTTT
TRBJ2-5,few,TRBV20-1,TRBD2,CSASNPLGGDPQTQYF,TGCAGTGCTAGTAATCCGTTGGGGGGGGATCCTCAGACCCAGTACTTC
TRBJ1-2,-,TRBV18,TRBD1,CASSAKGAYGYTF,TGTGCCAGCTCAGCAAAGGGGGCCTATGGCTACACCTTC
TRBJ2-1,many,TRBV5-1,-,CASWDRNYNEQFF,TGCGCCTCGTGGGACCGAAACTACAATGAGCAGTTCTTC
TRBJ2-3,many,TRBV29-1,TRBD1,CSVEGQGDTQYF,TGCAGCGTTGAAGGACAGGGGGATACGCAGTATTTT
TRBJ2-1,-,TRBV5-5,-,CASSLPPTSYNEQFF,TGTGCCAGCAGCTTACCCCCGACTAGCTACAATGAGCAGTTCTTC
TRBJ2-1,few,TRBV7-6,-,CASSLAGGLGEQFF,TGTGCCAGCAGCTTAGCGGGGGGCCTGGGTGAGCAGTTCTTC
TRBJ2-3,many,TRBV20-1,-,CSATGHEERVPTDTQYF,TGCAGTGCTACGGGACACGAGGAAAGGGTCCCCACAGATACGCAGTATTTT
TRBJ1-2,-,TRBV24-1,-,CATSESRPSGNYGYTF,TGTGCCACCAGTGAAAGCCGCCCCTCAGGGAACTATGGCTACACCTTC
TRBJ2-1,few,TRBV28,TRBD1,CASSLGGTGGYNEQFF,TGTGCCAGCAGTTTAGGCGGGACAGGGGGCTACAATGAGCAGTTCTTC
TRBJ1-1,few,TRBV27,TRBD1,CASSLFGTGGTEAFF,TGTGCCAGCAGTTTATTTGGTACAGGGGGGACTGAAGCTTTCTTT
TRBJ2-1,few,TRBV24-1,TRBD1,CATSDLGTGGFNEQFF,TGTGCCACCAGTGATTTGGGGACAGGGGGCTTCAATGAGCAGTTCTTC
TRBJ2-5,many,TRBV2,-,CASSDQGLKTQYF,TGTGCCAGCAGTGATCAGGGGCTGAAGACCCAGTACTTC
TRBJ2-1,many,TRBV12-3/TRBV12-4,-,CASRTGRVLEQFF,TGTGCCAGCAGAACCGGACGGGTCCTTGAGCAGTTCTTC
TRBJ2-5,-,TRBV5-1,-,CASSFYGETQYF,TGCGCCAGCAGCTTTTACGGAGAGACCCAGTACTTC
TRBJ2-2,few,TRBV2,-,CASSEVPGELFF,TGTGCCAGCAGTGAGGTCCCCGGGGAGCTGTTTTTT
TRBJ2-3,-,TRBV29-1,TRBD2,CSANGLAHTDTQYF,TGCAGCGCCAACGGACTAGCCCACACAGATACGCAGTATTTT
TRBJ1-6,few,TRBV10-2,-,CASRVDSSYNSPLHF,TGCGCCAGCAGAGTGGACAGCTCCTATAATTCACCCCTCCACTTT
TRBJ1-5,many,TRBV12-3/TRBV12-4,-,CASSAGKPQHF,TGTGCCAGCAGTGCAGGGAAGCCCCAGCATTTT
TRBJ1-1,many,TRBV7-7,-,CASSPLRGLGEAFF,TGTGCCAGCAGCCCCCTACGGGGGTTAGGTGAAGCTTTCTTT
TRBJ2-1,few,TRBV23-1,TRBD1,CASSQSRPGQGYNEQFF,TGCGCCAGCAGTCAATCAAGGCCGGGACAGGGGTACAATGAGCAGTTCTTC
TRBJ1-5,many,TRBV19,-,CASSKQGFQPQHF,TGTGCCAGTAGTAAACAGGGTTTTCAGCCCCAGCATTTT
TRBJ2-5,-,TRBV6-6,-,CASSRTPNQETQYF,TGTGCCAGCAGCCGGACACCGAACCAAGAGACCCAGTACTTC
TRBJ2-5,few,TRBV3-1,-,CASSPGTSGTQYF,TGTGCCAGCAGCCCGGGGACGTCGGGGACCCAGTACTTC
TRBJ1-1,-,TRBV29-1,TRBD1,CSVSGQGTTKNTEAFF,TGCAGCGTCTCCGGACAGGGGACAACTAAGAACACTGAAGCTTTCTTT
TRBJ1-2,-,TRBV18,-,CASSPPNFNYGYTF,TGTGCCAGCTCACCTCCGAATTTTAACTATGGCTACACCTTC
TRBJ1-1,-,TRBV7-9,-,CASSQGERDAFF,TGTGCCAGCAGCCAAGGGGAGAGGGACGCTTTCTTT
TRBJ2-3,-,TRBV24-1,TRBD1,CATSDRTGRTDTQYF,TGTGCCACCAGTGACAGGACAGGTCGCACAGATACGCAGTATTTT
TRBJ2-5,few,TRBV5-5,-,CASSLATREETQYF,TGTGCCAGCAGCTTGGCTACCAGGGAAGAGACCCAGTACTTC
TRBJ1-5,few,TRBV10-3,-,CAISEGRESNQPQHF,TGTGCCATCAGTGAGGGCAGGGAGAGCAATCAGCCCCAGCATTTT
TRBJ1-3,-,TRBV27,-,CASSLSGWAGNTIYF,TGTGCCAGCAGTTTATCTGGTTGGGCTGGAAACACCATATATTTT
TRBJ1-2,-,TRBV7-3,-,CASSLSPDRGVTF,TGTGCCAGCAGCTTATCGCCGGACAGAGGGGTCACCTTC